This entry features one TCR beta chain sequence. Its antigen remains unknown. These data originate in a study of T cell clones after liver transplantation. Whole-study findings and limits: A significant post-transplant drop in circulating graft-donor-reactive CD4 TCRbeta sequences occurred in most of the 8 subjects.

Produced via immunoSEQ multiplex PCR; TCRdb's table is partial and in-frame only. The table includes roughly 120,000 clones, 90% detected once. Germline values: CDR1 SGHVS, CDR2 FQNEAQ. The CDR3 is 13 amino acids. The V and J ends lost 0 bases and 10 bases respectively, with 10 bases between them. This sequence was found in a human patient who received a liver transplant. Some T cells may arise from the graft donor. Sequenced material: CD4+ T cells from blood, taken 12 months after liver transplant. The chain recombines TRBV7-8 with TRBJ2-1; tentatively, D is TRBD1 (5 bases). The CDR3 DNA follows: TGTGCCAGCAGCTTAGCCCCAGGGCCCGAGCAGTTCTTC. Translated: CASSLAPGPEQFF.